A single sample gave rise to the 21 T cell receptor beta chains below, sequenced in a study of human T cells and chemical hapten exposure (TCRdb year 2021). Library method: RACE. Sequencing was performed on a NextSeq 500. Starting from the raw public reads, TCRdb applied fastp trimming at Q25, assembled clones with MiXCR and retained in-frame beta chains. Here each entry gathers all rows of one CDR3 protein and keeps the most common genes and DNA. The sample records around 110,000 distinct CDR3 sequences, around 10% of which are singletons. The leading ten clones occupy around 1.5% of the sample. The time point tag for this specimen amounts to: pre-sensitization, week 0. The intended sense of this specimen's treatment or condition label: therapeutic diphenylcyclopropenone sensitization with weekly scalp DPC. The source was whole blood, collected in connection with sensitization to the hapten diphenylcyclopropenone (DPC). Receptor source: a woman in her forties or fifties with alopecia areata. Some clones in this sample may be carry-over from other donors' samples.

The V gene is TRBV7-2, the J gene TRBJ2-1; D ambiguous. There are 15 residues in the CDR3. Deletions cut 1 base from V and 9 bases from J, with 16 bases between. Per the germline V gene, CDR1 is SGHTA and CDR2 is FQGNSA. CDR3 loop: CASSLGVIGIAEQFF. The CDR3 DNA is TGTGCCAGCAGCTTAGGGGTAATAGGGATCGCTGAGCAGTTCTTC. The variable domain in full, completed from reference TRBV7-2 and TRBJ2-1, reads GAGVSQSPSNKVTEKGKDVELRCDPISGHTALYWYRQSLGQGLEFLIYFQGNSAPDKSGLPSDRFSAERTGGSVSTLTIQRTQQEDSAVYLCASSLGVIGIAEQFFGPGTRLTVL.

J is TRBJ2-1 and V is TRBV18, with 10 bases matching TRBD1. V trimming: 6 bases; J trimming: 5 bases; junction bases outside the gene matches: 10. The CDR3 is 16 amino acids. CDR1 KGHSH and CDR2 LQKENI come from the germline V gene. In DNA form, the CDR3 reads TGTGCCAGCTCCCCCACCCGGGACAGGGGAAACAATGAGCAGTTCTTC. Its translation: CASSPTRDRGNNEQFF. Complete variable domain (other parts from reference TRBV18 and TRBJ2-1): NAGVMQNPRHLVRRRGQEARLRCSPMKGHSHVYWYRQLPEEGLKFMVYLQKENIIDESGMPKERFSAEFPKEGPSILRIQQVVRGDSAAYFCASSPTRDRGNNEQFFGPGTRLTVL.

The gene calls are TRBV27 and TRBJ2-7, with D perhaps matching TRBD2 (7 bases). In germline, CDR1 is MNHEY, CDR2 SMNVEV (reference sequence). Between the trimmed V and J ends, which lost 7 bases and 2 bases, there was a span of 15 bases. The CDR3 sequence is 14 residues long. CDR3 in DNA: TGTGCCAGCACCCGAAACGGGGGGCCCTACGAGCAGTACTTC. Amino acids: CASTRNGGPYEQYF.

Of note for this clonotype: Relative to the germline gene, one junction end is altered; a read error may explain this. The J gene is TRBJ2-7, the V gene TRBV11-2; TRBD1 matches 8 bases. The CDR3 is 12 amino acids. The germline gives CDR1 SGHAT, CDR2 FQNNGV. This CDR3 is CASSRDRGQSIF. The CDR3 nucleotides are TGTGCCAGCAGCCGCGACAGGGGACAATCCATTTTC. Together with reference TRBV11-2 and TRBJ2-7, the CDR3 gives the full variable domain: EAGVAQSPRYKIIEKRQSVAFWCNPISGHATLYWYQQILGQGPKLLIQFQNNGVVDDSQLPKDRFSAERLKGVDSTLKIQPAKLEDSAVYLCASSRDRGQSIFGPGTRLTVT.

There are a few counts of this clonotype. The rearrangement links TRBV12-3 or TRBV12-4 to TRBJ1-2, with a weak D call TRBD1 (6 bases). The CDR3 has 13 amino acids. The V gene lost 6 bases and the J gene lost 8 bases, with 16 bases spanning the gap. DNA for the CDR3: TGTGCCAGCAGAGAGTGGGGGACACGCGGCTACACCTTC. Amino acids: CASREWGTRGYTF.

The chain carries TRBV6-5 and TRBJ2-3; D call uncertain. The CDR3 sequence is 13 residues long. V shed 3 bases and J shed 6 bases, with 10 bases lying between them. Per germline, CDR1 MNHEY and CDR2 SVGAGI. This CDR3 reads CASSYSPRDTQYF. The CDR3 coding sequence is TGTGCCAGCAGTTATTCCCCTCGGGATACGCAGTATTTT.

CDR3 DNA: TGTGCCAGCAAAGGGACAGGGGTATACTCCTACAATGAGCAGTTCTTC. Translated, it gives CASKGTGVYSYNEQFF. The chain is built from TRBV7-9 and TRBJ2-1; 10 nucleotides match TRBD1. V shed 7 bases, J shed 0 bases, and the junction held 6 bases outside the gene matches. Per germline, CDR1 SEHNR and CDR2 FQNEAQ (reference sequence). The CDR3 covers 16 residues.

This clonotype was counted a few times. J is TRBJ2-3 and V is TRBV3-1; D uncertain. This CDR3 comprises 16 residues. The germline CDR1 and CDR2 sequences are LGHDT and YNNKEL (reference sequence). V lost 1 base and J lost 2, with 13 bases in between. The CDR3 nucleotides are TGTGCCAGCAGCCAAGGTGGGCGGCCTCTCACAGATACGCAGTATTTT. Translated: CASSQGGRPLTDTQYF.

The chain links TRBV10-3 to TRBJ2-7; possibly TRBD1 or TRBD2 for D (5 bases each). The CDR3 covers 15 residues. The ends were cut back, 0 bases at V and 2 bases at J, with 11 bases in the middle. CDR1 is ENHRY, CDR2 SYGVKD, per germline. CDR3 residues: CAISESRGSPYEQYF. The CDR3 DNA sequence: TGTGCCATCAGTGAGTCGAGGGGTAGTCCCTACGAGCAGTACTTC.

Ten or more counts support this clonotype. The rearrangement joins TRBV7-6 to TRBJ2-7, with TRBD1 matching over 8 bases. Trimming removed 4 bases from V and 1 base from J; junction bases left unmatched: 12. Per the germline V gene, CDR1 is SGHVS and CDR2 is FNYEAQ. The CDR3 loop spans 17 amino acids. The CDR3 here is CASSSRFWQGASYEQYF. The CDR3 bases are TGTGCCAGCAGCTCCCGTTTTTGGCAGGGGGCTTCCTACGAGCAGTACTTC.

DNA of the CDR3: TGTGCCAGCAGTTGGCCAGATACGCAGTATTTT. Protein sequence: CASSWPDTQYF. This chain links TRBV12-3 or TRBV12-4 with TRBJ2-3, with D uncertain. With 4 bases removed from V and 4 bases from J, the gap between germline ends came to 3 bases. This CDR3 has 11 residues.

This chain's CDR3 is CASSTQKETQYF. The CDR3, as DNA: TGTGCCAGCAGTACACAAAAAGAGACCCAGTACTTC. The chain uses TRBV2 and TRBJ2-5, with unresolved D. The germline V gene has CDR1 SNHLY and CDR2 FYNNEI. The CDR3 is 12 residues long. V lost 5 bases, J lost 3 bases, and 7 bases lay in between.

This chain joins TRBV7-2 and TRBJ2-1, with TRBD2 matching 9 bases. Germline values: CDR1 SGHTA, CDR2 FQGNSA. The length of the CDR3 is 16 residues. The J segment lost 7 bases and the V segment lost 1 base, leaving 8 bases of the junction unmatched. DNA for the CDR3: TGTGCCAGCAGCTTAGGTGGCGGGAGGGTCGAAAATGAGCAGTTCTTC. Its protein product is CASSLGGGRVENEQFF.

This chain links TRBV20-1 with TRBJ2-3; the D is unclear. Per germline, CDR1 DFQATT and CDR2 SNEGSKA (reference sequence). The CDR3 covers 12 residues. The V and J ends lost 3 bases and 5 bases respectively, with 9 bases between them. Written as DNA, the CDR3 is TGCAGTGCTAGCTTACTGGGAGATACGCAGTATTTT. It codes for CSASLLGDTQYF.

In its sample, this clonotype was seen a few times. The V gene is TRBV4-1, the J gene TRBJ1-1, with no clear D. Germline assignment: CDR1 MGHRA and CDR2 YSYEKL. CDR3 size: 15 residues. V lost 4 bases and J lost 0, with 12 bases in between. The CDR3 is CASSPYGKLNTEAFF. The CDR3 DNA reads TGCGCCAGCAGCCCATACGGGAAGCTGAACACTGAAGCTTTCTTT.

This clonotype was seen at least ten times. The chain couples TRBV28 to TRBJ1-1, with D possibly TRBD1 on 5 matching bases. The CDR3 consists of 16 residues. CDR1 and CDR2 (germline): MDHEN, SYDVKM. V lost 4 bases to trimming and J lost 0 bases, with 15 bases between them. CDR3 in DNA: TGTGCCAGCAGTTATACACGACAGCGCATGAACACTGAAGCTTTCTTT. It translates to CASSYTRQRMNTEAFF.

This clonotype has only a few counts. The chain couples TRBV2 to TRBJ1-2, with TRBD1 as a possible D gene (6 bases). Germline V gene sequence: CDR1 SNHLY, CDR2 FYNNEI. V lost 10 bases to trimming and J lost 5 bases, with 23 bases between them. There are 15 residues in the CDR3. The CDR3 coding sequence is TGTGCCATCCACTCGGGGACACGAAGTTGGTATGGCTACACCTTC. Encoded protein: CAIHSGTRSWYGYTF.

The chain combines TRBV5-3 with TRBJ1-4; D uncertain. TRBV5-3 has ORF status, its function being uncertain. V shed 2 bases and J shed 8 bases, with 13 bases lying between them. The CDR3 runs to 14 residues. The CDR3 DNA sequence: TGTGCCAGAAGCTTCCCCTCGAATAAGGAAAAACTGTTTTTT. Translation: CARSFPSNKEKLFF.

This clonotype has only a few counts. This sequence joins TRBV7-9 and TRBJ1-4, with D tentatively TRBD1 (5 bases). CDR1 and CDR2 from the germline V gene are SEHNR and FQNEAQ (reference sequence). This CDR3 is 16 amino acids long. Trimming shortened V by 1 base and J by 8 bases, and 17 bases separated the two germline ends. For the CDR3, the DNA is TGTGCCAGCAGCTTAGACTCCCCGGCTGGGGGGGAAAAACTGTTTTTT. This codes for CASSLDSPAGGEKLFF.

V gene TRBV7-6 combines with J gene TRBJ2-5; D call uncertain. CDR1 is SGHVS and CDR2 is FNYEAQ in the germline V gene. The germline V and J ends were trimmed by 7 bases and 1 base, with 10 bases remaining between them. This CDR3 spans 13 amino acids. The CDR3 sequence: CASNITPQETQYF. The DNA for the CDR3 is TGTGCCAGCAACATAACACCCCAAGAGACCCAGTACTTC.

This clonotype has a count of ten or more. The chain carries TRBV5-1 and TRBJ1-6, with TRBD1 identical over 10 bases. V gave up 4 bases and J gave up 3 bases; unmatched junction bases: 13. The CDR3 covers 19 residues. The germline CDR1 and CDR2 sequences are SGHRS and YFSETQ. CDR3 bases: TGCGCCAGCAGCCAAAGCATCGGGACAGGGGACGTCTATAATTCACCCCTCCACTTT. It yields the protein CASSQSIGTGDVYNSPLHF. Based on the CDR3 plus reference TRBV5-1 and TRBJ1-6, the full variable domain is KAGVTQTPRYLIKTRGQQVTLSCSPISGHRSVSWYQQTPGQGLQFLFEYFSETQRNKGNFPGRFSGRQFSNSRSEMNVSTLELGDSALYLCASSQSIGTGDVYNSPLHFGNGTRLTVT.